This entry lists 10 T cell receptor beta chains sequenced from one sample in a study of cytomegalovirus exposure and HLA in healthy donors. In the PCR, 60 Vbeta and 13 Jbeta primers were used. The method was immunoSEQ multiplex PCR; TCRdb's version includes in-frame clones alone and lacks a portion of them. The table has roughly 140,000 clones, 82% seen once; the top ten hold 9% to 10%. Input material: PBMCs. These receptors were collected from a woman aged 60-75 years in good health and CMV-seropositive.

The chain employs TRBV28 and TRBJ2-7; 7 nucleotides align to TRBD1. CDR3 length: 14 residues. V was pared by 2 bases and J by 2 bases, with 3 bases of the junction left unmatched. Germline-derived CDR1 and CDR2 are MDHEN and SYDVKM. CDR3 sequence (DNA): TGTGCCAGCAGTTTAGACAGGGCGCCCTACGAGCAGTACTTC. Translation gives CASSLDRAPYEQYF.

This chain joins TRBV5-1 and TRBJ2-7; tentatively, D is TRBD1 (6 bases). CDR3 length: 14 residues. The V end lost 4 bases, the J end lost 0 bases, and 11 bases lay between the germline ends. CDR1 SGHRS and CDR2 YFSETQ come from the germline V gene. CDR3 nucleotide sequence: TGCGCCAGCAGCCCGACAGGCGCCTCCTACGAGCAGTACTTC. Translated: CASSPTGASYEQYF.

The chain joins TRBV7-2 to TRBJ2-7; TRBD1 matches 8 bases. This CDR3 has 18 residues. V lost 5 bases and J lost 2; bases outside the gene matches: 17. Germline V gene lookup returns CDR1 SGHTA and CDR2 FQGNSA. The CDR3 is CASSHPERGGTGAYEQYF. The CDR3, as DNA: TGTGCCAGCAGCCACCCCGAGAGGGGCGGGACAGGAGCCTACGAGCAGTACTTC.

This clone turned up a few times. The chain joins TRBV25-1 to TRBJ1-1; 7 positions agree with TRBD1. Unmatched junction bases numbered 5, after V lost 4 bases and J lost 9 bases. Germline V lookup: CDR1 MGHDK, CDR2 SYGVNS. There are 12 residues in the CDR3. The CDR3 is CASSAGTEKAFF. The CDR3 DNA sequence: TGTGCCAGCAGTGCTGGGACAGAGAAAGCTTTCTTT. The entire variable domain, with the rest obtained from reference TRBV25-1 and TRBJ1-1, is as follows: EADIYQTPRYLVIGTGKKITLECSQTMGHDKMYWYQQDPGMELHLIHYSYGVNSTEKGDLSSESTVSRIRTEHFPLTLESARPSHTSQYLCASSAGTEKAFFGQGTRLTVV.

The chain couples TRBV6-1 to TRBJ2-5; 11 bases agree with TRBD2. The DNA end is more similar to TRBJ2-7, so the J call may be wrong. In germline, CDR1 is MNHNS, CDR2 SASEGT. The CDR3 extends over 16 amino acids. CDR3 nucleotide sequence: TGTGCCAGCAGTGGGGGGCGACTAGCGGGGATCTACGAGCAGTACTTC. Translated, it gives CASSGGRLAGIYEQYF.

The chain recombines TRBV11-3 with TRBJ2-2, with D tentatively TRBD1 (5 bases). The CDR3 has 16 residues. The germline CDR1 and CDR2 sequences are SGHNT and YENEEA. V lost 1 base and J 1 base, leaving 10 bases between the germline ends. In DNA, the CDR3 is TGTGCCAGCAGCTTAGGTCAGGGATTGAACACCGGGGAGCTGTTTTTT. It encodes CASSLGQGLNTGELFF.

Only a few counts were recorded for this clone. The rearrangement links TRBV5-1 to TRBJ2-1; 11 bases map to TRBD1. The trim removed 3 bases at V and 9 bases at J, leaving 8 bases unmatched. The CDR3 is 15 amino acids. CDR1 is SGHRS and CDR2 is YFSETQ in the germline V gene. Written as DNA, the CDR3 is TGCGCCAGCAGCTGGGGGACAGGGGGAACGGGTGAGCAGTTCTTC. As protein: CASSWGTGGTGEQFF.

Of note for this clone: Additional DNA sequences in this sample encode the identical CDR3. The chain joins TRBV7-8 to TRBJ2-1; TRBD2 matches at 14 bases. Unmatched junction bases numbered 3, after V lost 4 bases and J lost 1 base. In germline, CDR1 is SGHVS, CDR2 FQNEAQ. This CDR3 comprises 17 residues. The CDR3 DNA is TGTGCCAGCAGCTCGGGACTAGCGGGAGCTTCCTACAATGAGCAGTTCTTC. This encodes CASSSGLAGASYNEQFF.

This clone was observed a handful of times. The chain uses TRBV19 and TRBJ2-7; D is possibly TRBD2 (5 bases). Germline V CDR1 and CDR2: LNHDA, SQIVND (reference sequence). The CDR3 covers 15 residues. V lost 3 bases to trimming and J lost 0 bases, with 12 bases between them. CDR3 in amino acids: CASSIAGISSYEQYF. CDR3 sequence (DNA): TGTGCCAGTAGTATTGCCGGGATAAGCTCCTACGAGCAGTACTTC.

The J gene is TRBJ2-1, the V gene TRBV29-1, with D perhaps matching TRBD2 (6 bases). The V and J ends lost 4 bases and 4 bases respectively, with 14 bases between them. This CDR3 is built from 14 residues. From germline, CDR1 is SQVTM and CDR2 ANQGSEA. The CDR3 spells CSVGAGSDYNEQFF. In DNA form, the CDR3 reads TGCAGCGTTGGGGCCGGGAGTGATTACAATGAGCAGTTCTTC.